Following are 18 T cell receptor beta chains from one sample sequenced in a study of Ad26.COV2.S vaccination and SARS-CoV-2 variants. Sequencing used immunoSEQ multiplex PCR; TCRdb keeps in-frame clones, though not all of them. This table has about 280,000 clones, approximately 89% appearing once. Sample treatment: roughly 20 received Ad26.COV2.S at low or high dose, single or two shots; five or six received placebo; per-sample allocation not given. Sampling took place 63 days after the first vaccine or placebo injection. The specimen was peripheral blood, collected in a trial of Ad26.COV2.S vaccine versus placebo. The receptors were gathered from a person aged 18-60 years who received the Ad26.COV2.S COVID-19 vaccine or a placebo.

CDR3 coding DNA: TGTGCCAGCAGCTTAACCAGGGGGAACACTGAAGCTTTCTTT. Translation: CASSLTRGNTEAFF. The chain combines TRBV7-2 with TRBJ1-1, with D perhaps matching TRBD1 (6 bases). V dropped 2 bases and J dropped 1 base, with 8 bases sitting between them. The CDR3 extends over 14 amino acids. The germline V gene encodes CDR1 SGHTA and CDR2 FQGNSA.

This clone came up once. The CDR3 loop is CASSVRGYTF. For the CDR3, the DNA is TGTGCCAGCTCAGTGAGGGGCTACACCTTC. The chain has TRBV5-8 and TRBJ1-2; D not resolved. CDR1 is SGHTS, CDR2 YDEGEE, per germline. Trimming removed 7 bases at V and 8 bases at J, with 9 bases between. The CDR3 contains 10 residues.

The chain uses TRBV6-4 and TRBJ2-2, with D perhaps matching TRBD2 (7 bases). Per the germline V gene, CDR1 is MRHNA and CDR2 is SNTAGT. V shed 4 bases and J shed 0 bases, with 12 bases lying between them. The length of the CDR3 is 16 residues. CDR3 DNA: TGTGCCAGCAGTGCCTTCGGGGGGCCGAACACCGGGGAGCTGTTTTTT. It is translated as CASSAFGGPNTGELFF.

This clone has more than one count but fewer than ten. This sequence joins TRBV10-2 and TRBJ2-7; possibly TRBD2 for D (5 bases). CDR3 size: 16 residues. Germline V gene data show CDR1 as WSHSY and CDR2 as SAAADI. Trimming removed 2 bases at V and 4 bases at J, with 18 bases between. CDR3 region: CASSEGEASGLYEQYF. In nucleotides, the CDR3 is TGCGCCAGCAGTGAGGGTGAGGCCAGCGGATTATACGAGCAGTACTTC.

The chain carries TRBV18 and TRBJ1-5; 8 bases agree with TRBD1. This CDR3 spans 16 amino acids. Germline-derived CDR1 and CDR2 are KGHSH and LQKENI. The J segment lost 2 bases and the V segment lost 0 bases, leaving 3 bases of the junction unmatched. CDR3 residues: CASSPPTGQGNQPQHF. CDR3 DNA: TGTGCCAGCTCACCACCGACGGGACAGGGCAATCAGCCCCAGCATTTT.

The J gene is TRBJ2-3, the V gene TRBV12-3 or TRBV12-4, with 14 bases identical to TRBD2. CDR3 length equals 12 residues. The junction had 2 bases not matched to a gene; V was cut back by 4 bases and J by 14 bases. The DNA of the CDR3 is TGTGCCAGCAGTTCGACTAGCGGGAGGGGGTATTTT. This encodes CASSSTSGRGYF.

The chain is built from TRBV3-1 (or the pseudogene TRBV3-2) and TRBJ1-2; D gene uncertain. Germline-derived CDR1 and CDR2 are LGHDT and YNNKEL (reference sequence). V was clipped by 0 bases and J by 6 bases, with 2 bases between them. This CDR3 is 11 amino acids long. The CDR3 bases are TGTGCCAGCAGCCAAGAGAATGGCTACACCTTC. Translation: CASSQENGYTF.

Regarding this clone: Other DNA sequences in this sample translate to the same CDR3. The chain couples TRBV12-3 or TRBV12-4 to TRBJ1-3; unclear D gene. The V end was cut by 5 bases, the J end by 1 base, with 6 bases between. The CDR3 covers 13 residues. CDR3: CASSLFSGNTIYF. Here the CDR3 DNA reads TGTGCCAGCAGTCTTTTTTCTGGAAACACCATATATTTT.

V and J are TRBV29-1 and TRBJ2-2; 9 nucleotides align to TRBD1. Looked up from germline, CDR1 is SQVTM and CDR2 is ANQGSEA. The ends lost 7 bases at V and 6 bases at J; junction bases unmatched: 9. The length of the CDR3 is 14 residues. CDR3 nucleotide sequence: TGCAGCGCAAGAACAGGGGGCCGATCCGGGGAGCTGTTTTTT. Translation gives CSARTGGRSGELFF.

This chain joins TRBV7-2 and TRBJ2-7; TRBD1 matches 9 bases. The CDR3 sequence is 14 residues long. The junction had 6 bases not matched to a gene; V was cut back by 6 bases and J by 3 bases. The germline V gene encodes CDR1 SGHTA and CDR2 FQGNSA. The CDR3 loop reads CASSPRDRVYEQYF. The CDR3 DNA reads TGTGCCAGCAGTCCCCGGGACAGGGTCTACGAGCAGTACTTC.

Only one count was recorded for this clone. The V gene is TRBV19, the J gene TRBJ2-6; D is possibly TRBD1 (6 bases). Per germline, CDR1 LNHDA and CDR2 SQIVND (reference sequence). V gave up 8 bases and J gave up 0 bases, with 14 bases separating them. The CDR3 consists of 16 residues. The CDR3 region is CASGRQGRSGANVLTF. Here the CDR3 DNA reads TGTGCCAGTGGACGGCAGGGGCGCTCTGGGGCCAACGTCCTGACTTTC.

This chain connects TRBV15 to TRBJ2-7, with 10 bases fitting TRBD1. Germline-derived CDR1 and CDR2 are LNHNV and YYDKDF (reference sequence). The CDR3 is 16 residues long. The V gene end was trimmed by 1 base and the J gene end by 9 bases; junction bases not matched to a gene: 12. CDR3 sequence: CATSRVGTGVLGGQYF. CDR3 in DNA: TGTGCCACCAGCAGAGTGGGGACAGGGGTTCTTGGTGGGCAGTACTTC.

The chain recombines TRBV20-1 with TRBJ2-5; D is uncertain. CDR3 size: 11 residues. V lost 6 bases to trimming and J lost 4 bases, with 9 bases between them. Germline-derived CDR1 and CDR2 are DFQATT and SNEGSKA (reference sequence). CDR3 loop: CSARNLETQYF. DNA for the CDR3: TGCAGTGCGAGAAATCTAGAGACCCAGTACTTC.

The genes are TRBV7-9 and TRBJ1-4, with TRBD1 matching over 9 bases. The CDR3 extends over 14 amino acids. V lost 5 bases and J lost 6; bases outside the gene matches: 4. Germline V lookup: CDR1 SEHNR, CDR2 FQNEAQ (reference sequence). CDR3 sequence reads: CASSPDRGDEKLFF. For the CDR3, the DNA is TGTGCCAGCAGCCCCGACAGGGGGGATGAAAAACTGTTTTTT.

J is TRBJ2-1 and V is TRBV5-8, with D possibly being TRBD1 or TRBD2 (6 bases each). The CDR3 contains 15 residues. The germline V gene encodes CDR1 SGHTS and CDR2 YDEGEE. The V gene lost 0 bases and the J gene lost 3 bases, with 10 bases spanning the gap. The CDR3 nucleotides read TGTGCCAGCAGCTTGGCGGGGGCAGACTACAATGAGCAGTTCTTC. Its protein is CASSLAGADYNEQFF.

The chain uses TRBV5-1 and TRBJ1-1, with D possibly matching TRBD1 (5 bases). Germline V CDR1 and CDR2: SGHRS, YFSETQ. The CDR3 spans 16 residues. The V and J ends lost 0 bases and 1 base respectively, with 13 bases between them. The CDR3 region has the DNA TGCGCCAGCAGCTTGGCCGTGGGGCCACAGAACACTGAAGCTTTCTTT. It specifies CASSLAVGPQNTEAFF.

The genes are TRBV4-1 and TRBJ2-5; 7 bases align to TRBD1. CDR1 is MGHRA, CDR2 YSYEKL, per germline. The CDR3 sequence is 14 residues long. The V gene end was trimmed by 4 bases and the J gene end by 4 bases; junction bases not matched to a gene: 6. The CDR3 is CASSRQTGTETQYF. Here the CDR3 DNA reads TGCGCCAGCAGCCGACAGACAGGGACAGAGACCCAGTACTTC.

This clone appeared once. This chain uses TRBV7-6 with TRBJ2-1; TRBD2 might be the D (6 bases). Trimming removed 3 bases at V and 9 bases at J, with 12 bases between. This CDR3 comprises 13 residues. CDR1 SGHVS and CDR2 FNYEAQ come from the germline V gene. The CDR3 sequence: CASSFPNGGEQFF. Here the CDR3 DNA reads TGTGCCAGCAGCTTCCCAAACGGGGGTGAGCAGTTCTTC.